This T cell receptor (beta chain) derives from a study of blood T cell repertoires in COVID-19. At the level of the study: Samples of COVID-19 (acute and convalescent) were obtained from the United States, Italy and Spain.

The study recruited people aged about 18 to 89 years across 24 US areas. Authors' data handling: From reference gene primer amplification, estimates of nucleated cell counts were derived. Sequenced by immunoSEQ multiplex PCR; TCRdb stores in-frame clones only, minus some. The V and J calls and clone size come from that table; D and trimming were worked out from the DNA. Of fewer than 250,000 clones in the sample, about nine tenths were seen once. Sequenced: PBMCs or T cells enriched from blood (not recorded which). The clonotype originates from a man aged 45-65 years who had been exposed to COVID-19.

The CDR3 DNA reads TGCGCCAGCAGCTTGAGGGGACAGGGGGCCCGGGAGCAGTTCTTC. Encoded protein: CASSLRGQGAREQFF. The chain combines TRBV5-1 with TRBJ2-1; 12 bases are shared with TRBD1. The V gene end was trimmed by 1 base and the J gene end by 10 bases; junction bases not matched to a gene: 6. The CDR3 is 15 amino acids. Germline loops: CDR1 SGHRS, CDR2 YFSETQ.